The source of this TCR beta chain is a study of cytomegalovirus exposure and HLA in healthy donors. The CDR3 has 15 amino acids. The V gene's germline CDR1 is MGHDK and CDR2 SYGVNS. Trimming cost V 0 bases and J 4 bases, with 12 bases left between them. A multiplex PCR was run with 60 Vbeta primers and 13 Jbeta primers. Sequencing was performed with immunoSEQ multiplex PCR; in TCRdb, only in-frame clones are kept and a portion is missing. The sample yields around 110,000 clones, over 60% seen once. This sequence joins TRBV25-1 and TRBJ1-1; D remains ambiguous. The sequence was collected from a man aged 30 to 39 in good health and CMV-seropositive. Sequenced material: PBMCs. The CDR3 DNA is TGTGCCAGCAGTGAATACCATACGCTGAGCACTGAAGCTTTCTTT. It codes for CASSEYHTLSTEAFF.